This T cell receptor beta chain derives from a study of radiotherapy plus CTLA-4 blockade in lung cancer. Germline CDR1 MGHDK, CDR2 SYGVNS. The CDR3 is 14 residues long. Sequencing was performed with immunoSEQ multiplex PCR; in TCRdb, only in-frame clones are kept and a portion is missing. Of roughly 50,000 clones detected, roughly three quarters appear once; the ten largest clones hold roughly 3.2%. This clone showed up just once. This TCR was sampled from a human donor with non-small cell lung cancer who had a partial response to radiotherapy plus ipilimumab. Sequencing used peripheral blood, obtained from a patient treated with radiotherapy plus ipilimumab. V gene TRBV25-1 combines with J gene TRBJ2-2; TRBD2 agrees at 10 bases. CDR3 nucleotides: TGTGCATCCGAGCGGGGGGGTAGTTCCGGGGAGCTGTTTTTT. This encodes CASERGGSSGELFF.